One and the same sample provided the 25 T cell receptor beta chains below, sequenced in a study of cytomegalovirus exposure and HLA in healthy donors (dated by TCRdb to 2016 to 2017). The library was obtained by the immunoSEQ multiplex PCR assay. The multiplex PCR relied on a mix of 60 forward primers for TCR Vbeta segments and 13 reverse primers for TCR Jbeta segments. This is the immuneACCESS table as TCRdb keeps it, with only in-frame sequences that have V and J called. A part of the clones is gone; compared with another copy, unresolved V genes explain less than half, and the rest is unexplained. This sample holds 200,000 to 250,000 clones; 70% to 90% were observed only once. The top ten clonotypes cover about 0.22% of the sample. Material: PBMCs. The receptors were gathered from a girl aged 2 to 9 in good health and CMV-seronegative.

The V gene is TRBV2, the J gene TRBJ2-1; 8 bases agree with TRBD2. CDR1 and CDR2 (germline): SNHLY, FYNNEI. Trimming removed 5 bases from V and 0 bases from J; junction bases left unmatched: 3. The CDR3 extends over 15 amino acids. In DNA form, the CDR3 reads TGTGCCAGCAGTTTACTAGCGGTCTCCTACAATGAGCAGTTCTTC. Its translation: CASSLLAVSYNEQFF.

This clone has a handful of counts. The genes are TRBV4-1 and TRBJ2-7, with TRBD2 matching 8 bases. CDR3 length: 19 residues. With V trimmed by 2 bases and J by 3 bases, 18 bases remained unmatched. The germline V gene encodes CDR1 MGHRA and CDR2 YSYEKL. This CDR3 reads CASSQNLISGGIGYYEQYF. The CDR3 DNA follows: TGCGCCAGCAGCCAAAATCTGATAAGCGGGGGAATTGGATACTACGAGCAGTACTTC.

The rearrangement links TRBV6-1 to TRBJ2-7; 7 nucleotides agree with TRBD1. Germline V gene sequence: CDR1 MNHNS, CDR2 SASEGT. The CDR3 length is 14 residues. With V trimmed by 4 bases and J by 5 bases, 8 bases remained unmatched. CDR3 sequence (DNA): TGTGCCAGCAGTGCAGACAGGGTGATGCACGAGCAGTACTTC. Encoded protein: CASSADRVMHEQYF.

The chain recombines TRBV5-6 with TRBJ1-5; TRBD1 agrees at 8 bases. The V segment lost 4 bases and the J segment 2 bases; nucleotides outside the gene matches: 2. The CDR3 consists of 14 residues. The germline V gene has CDR1 SGHDT and CDR2 YYEEEE. The CDR3 sequence: CASSLRGRNQPQHF. In DNA form, the CDR3 reads TGTGCCAGCAGCCTCAGGGGGCGCAATCAGCCCCAGCATTTT. Using reference TRBV5-6 and TRBJ1-5 for the parts outside the CDR3, the full variable domain is DAGVTQSPTHLIKTRGQQVTLRCSPKSGHDTVSWYQQALGQGPQFIFQYYEEEERQRGNFPDRFSGHQFPNYSSELNVNALLLGDSALYLCASSLRGRNQPQHFGDGTRLSIL.

The V gene is TRBV12-5, the J gene TRBJ1-2; a possible D gene is TRBD1 (5 bases). The CDR3 runs 15 residues. Germline loops: CDR1 LGHNT, CDR2 FRNRAP. Trimming removed 0 bases from V and 8 bases from J, with 16 bases in between. The CDR3 DNA is TGTGCTAGTGGTTTGGTCCCGGGGGACGGCCGAGGCTACACCTTC. It is translated as CASGLVPGDGRGYTF.

This rearrangement joins TRBV7-8 to TRBJ2-7; D is perhaps TRBD2 (5 bases). The CDR3 contains 15 residues. CDR1 SGHVS and CDR2 FQNEAQ come from the germline V gene. The V gene lost 1 base and the J gene lost 0 bases, with 10 bases spanning the gap. The CDR3 region is CASSLGSTSSYEQYF. Here the CDR3 DNA reads TGTGCCAGCAGCTTAGGCTCTACTAGCTCCTACGAGCAGTACTTC.

This rearrangement joins TRBV6-5 to TRBJ1-1; unclear D gene. There are 11 residues in the CDR3. Germline V gives CDR1 MNHEY, CDR2 SVGAGI. Trimming shortened V by 5 bases and J by 6 bases, and 7 bases separated the two germline ends. Here the CDR3 DNA reads TGTGCCAGCAGTAGGAGATCTGAAGCTTTCTTT. Translated, it gives CASSRRSEAFF.

This chain joins TRBV2 and TRBJ1-1; D is uncertain. Germline-derived CDR1 and CDR2 are SNHLY and FYNNEI. The CDR3 consists of 11 residues. CDR3 sequence reads: CSSYSNTEAFF. For the CDR3, the DNA is TGTTCCTCTTACAGTAACACTGAAGCTTTCTTT.

This clone was detected a few times. The DNA of the CDR3 is TGTGCCAGCAGTGAAGCACAATACGAGCAGTACTTC. It is translated as CASSEAQYEQYF. The genes are TRBV6-1 and TRBJ2-7; no firm D call. The CDR3 has 12 residues. The germline V gene has CDR1 MNHNS and CDR2 SASEGT. The V gene lost 0 bases and the J gene lost 4 bases, with 4 bases spanning the gap.

The rearrangement joins TRBV30 to TRBJ2-7, with 7 bases lining up with TRBD2. Germline lookup yields CDR1 GTSNPN and CDR2 SVGIG (reference sequence). This CDR3 is built from 14 residues. V shed 0 bases and J 3 bases; nucleotides not matched to a gene: 5. CDR3 region: CAWSVQGGLYEQYF. CDR3 nucleotide sequence: TGTGCCTGGAGTGTTCAGGGAGGGCTCTACGAGCAGTACTTC.

This chain uses TRBV6-5 with TRBJ1-3; D gene ambiguous. The length of the CDR3 is 14 residues. Trimming removed 6 bases from V and 4 bases from J, with 13 bases in between. Germline lookup yields CDR1 MNHEY and CDR2 SVGAGI. CDR3 sequence: CASRRTGSGNTIYF. In DNA form, the CDR3 reads TGTGCCAGCAGAAGAACGGGGTCAGGAAACACCATATATTTT.

This rearrangement joins TRBV4-2 to TRBJ2-1, with 11 bases lining up with TRBD2. CDR1 LGHNA and CDR2 YNFKEQ come from the germline V gene. This CDR3 has 15 amino acids. V trimming: 4 bases; J trimming: 5 bases; junction bases outside the gene matches: 4. Here the CDR3 reads CASSPLAGDHNEQFF. The CDR3 DNA follows: TGTGCCAGCAGCCCACTAGCGGGAGACCACAATGAGCAGTTCTTC.

V usage is TRBV2 and J usage is TRBJ2-1, with a tentative D call TRBD2 (7 bases). Germline V gene lookup returns CDR1 SNHLY and CDR2 FYNNEI. Trimming removed 8 bases at V and 12 bases at J, with 26 bases between. The CDR3 consists of 15 residues. The CDR3 loop is CASGPGGGGGGGQFF. CDR3 DNA sequence: TGTGCCAGCGGTCCCGGTGGCGGGGGAGGGGGTGGGCAGTTCTTC.

The V and J genes are TRBV7-9 and TRBJ2-4; TRBD1 agrees at 7 bases. J gave up 7 bases and V 3 bases, and 3 bases lay outside the gene matches. CDR3 length: 13 amino acids. Per germline, CDR1 SEHNR and CDR2 FQNEAQ (reference sequence). The DNA of the CDR3 is TGTGCCAGCAGCTTGGCACAGGGGAACATTCAGTACTTC. Protein product: CASSLAQGNIQYF.

This clone was counted only a few times. The V call is TRBV5-1, the J call TRBJ1-1, with TRBD1 identical over 7 bases. V was pared by 0 bases and J by 4 bases, with 9 bases of the junction left unmatched. In germline, CDR1 is SGHRS, CDR2 YFSETQ. This CDR3 comprises 16 residues. This CDR3 reads CASSLVGQAAGTEAFF. As DNA, the CDR3 is TGCGCCAGCAGCTTGGTCGGACAGGCCGCCGGCACTGAAGCTTTCTTT. The complete variable domain, with remaining parts taken from reference TRBV5-1 and TRBJ1-1, reads KAGVTQTPRYLIKTRGQQVTLSCSPISGHRSVSWYQQTPGQGLQFLFEYFSETQRNKGNFPGRFSGRQFSNSRSEMNVSTLELGDSALYLCASSLVGQAAGTEAFFGQGTRLTVV.

The chain has TRBV27 and TRBJ2-5, with 8 bases that match TRBD2. Losses at the gene ends were 6 bases for V and 6 bases for J; bases not matched to a gene: 9. The CDR3 consists of 14 residues. Germline V lookup: CDR1 MNHEY, CDR2 SMNVEV (reference sequence). CDR3: CASRPGGAGKTQYF. CDR3 nucleotides: TGTGCCAGCAGGCCCGGGGGGGCGGGTAAGACCCAGTACTTC.

Here the CDR3 DNA reads TGTGCCAGCAGTGAAGGGAGTCCCTACGAGCAGTACTTC. Residues: CASSEGSPYEQYF. The chain is built from TRBV2 and TRBJ2-7; no clear D gene. The CDR3 covers 13 residues. The germline V and J ends were trimmed by 1 base and 2 bases, with 6 bases remaining between them. The V gene's germline CDR1 is SNHLY and CDR2 FYNNEI.

The chain employs TRBV19 and TRBJ2-2; tentatively, D is TRBD2 (6 bases). Germline V gene sequence: CDR1 LNHDA, CDR2 SQIVND (reference sequence). Between the trimmed V and J ends, which lost 0 bases and 7 bases, there was a span of 15 bases. The CDR3 contains 16 residues. The CDR3 loop is CASSIELWGRFGELFF. As DNA, the CDR3 is TGTGCCAGTAGTATAGAACTTTGGGGGAGGTTCGGGGAGCTGTTTTTT. Together with reference TRBV19 and TRBJ2-2, the CDR3 gives the full variable domain: DGGITQSPKYLFRKEGQNVTLSCEQNLNHDAMYWYRQDPGQGLRLIYYSQIVNDFQKGDIAEGYSVSREKKESFPLTVTSAQKNPTAFYLCASSIELWGRFGELFFGEGSRLTVL.

This chain connects TRBV5-8 to TRBJ2-2; 8 bases agree with TRBD2. The CDR3 totals 14 residues. Germline V gene data show CDR1 as SGHTS and CDR2 as YDEGEE. V dropped 4 bases and J dropped 9; count of bases not matched to a gene: 8. The CDR3 spells CASSMVRGGRELFF. The DNA of the CDR3 is TGTGCCAGCAGCATGGTCCGGGGGGGCCGGGAGCTGTTTTTT. The variable domain in full, completed from reference TRBV5-8 and TRBJ2-2, reads EAGVTQSPTHLIKTRGQQATLRCSPISGHTSVYWYQQALGLGLQFLLWYDEGEERNRGNFPPRFSGRQFPNYSSELNVNALELEDSALYLCASSMVRGGRELFFGEGSRLTVL.

This chain uses TRBV7-2 with TRBJ1-1, with D unresolved. Between the trimmed V and J ends, which lost 4 bases and 1 base, there was a span of 10 bases. CDR3 length: 14 residues. Germline V gives CDR1 SGHTA, CDR2 FQGNSA. The CDR3: CASSSPRANTEAFF. The CDR3 DNA follows: TGTGCCAGCAGCTCCCCCCGAGCGAACACTGAAGCTTTCTTT.

The chain recombines TRBV6-4 with TRBJ2-3, with 11 positions matching TRBD2. CDR3 length equals 18 residues. Trimming at V came to 6 bases and at J to 6 bases, leaving 17 bases not matched to a gene. The V gene's germline CDR1 is MRHNA and CDR2 SNTAGT. Written as DNA, the CDR3 is TGTGCCAGCAGAGCCACCTCCTTGACTCTAGCGGGGGGTGATACGCAGTATTTT. Residues: CASRATSLTLAGGDTQYF.

The V and J genes are TRBV27 and TRBJ1-5, with 9 nucleotides matching TRBD1. From germline, CDR1 is MNHEY and CDR2 SMNVEV (reference sequence). V gave up 6 bases and J gave up 4 bases; unmatched junction bases: 4. The CDR3 has 14 amino acids. The CDR3 region has the DNA TGTGCCAGCAGGGGACAGGGAGGAAATCAGCCCCAGCATTTT. Translating gives CASRGQGGNQPQHF.

A single count supports this clone. V gene TRBV29-1 combines with J gene TRBJ1-3; TRBD1 matches at 7 bases. CDR1 and CDR2 (germline): SQVTM, ANQGSEA. V trimming: 6 bases; J trimming: 8 bases; junction bases outside the gene matches: 10. The CDR3 runs 13 residues. This CDR3 reads CSVATGVRDTIYF. The CDR3 DNA reads as TGCAGCGTCGCAACAGGGGTTAGGGACACCATATATTTT.

The J gene is TRBJ1-2, the V gene TRBV7-9; 8 bases fit TRBD1. CDR1 is SEHNR and CDR2 is FQNEAQ in the germline V gene (reference sequence). The junction had 4 bases not matched to a gene; V was cut back by 6 bases and J by 4 bases. The CDR3 sequence is 13 residues long. The CDR3 DNA reads as TGTGCCAGCAGTTACGGACAGGGCTATGGCTACACCTTC. Translation: CASSYGQGYGYTF.

The chain uses TRBV15 and TRBJ2-5, with a possible D match to TRBD2 (6 bases). The DNA end favors TRBJ2-7, so the J call may be wrong. The V gene's germline CDR1 is LNHNV and CDR2 YYDKDF (reference sequence). The CDR3 is 13 amino acids. The chain's CDR3 is CATSRAGVDEQYF. DNA of the CDR3: TGTGCCACCAGCAGAGCGGGGGTTGACGAGCAGTACTTC.